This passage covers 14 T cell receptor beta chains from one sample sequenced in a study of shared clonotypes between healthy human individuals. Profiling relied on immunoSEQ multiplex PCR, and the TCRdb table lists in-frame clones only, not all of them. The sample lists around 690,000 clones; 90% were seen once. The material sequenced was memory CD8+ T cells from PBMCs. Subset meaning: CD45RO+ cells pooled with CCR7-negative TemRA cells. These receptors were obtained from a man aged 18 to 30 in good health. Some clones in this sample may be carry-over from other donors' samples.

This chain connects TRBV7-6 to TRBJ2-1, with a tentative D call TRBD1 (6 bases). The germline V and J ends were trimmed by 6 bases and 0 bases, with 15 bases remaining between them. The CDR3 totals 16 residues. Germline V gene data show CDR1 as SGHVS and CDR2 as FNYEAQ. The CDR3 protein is CASRLRQASSYNEQFF. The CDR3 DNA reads TGTGCCAGCAGACTTAGACAGGCAAGCTCCTACAATGAGCAGTTCTTC.

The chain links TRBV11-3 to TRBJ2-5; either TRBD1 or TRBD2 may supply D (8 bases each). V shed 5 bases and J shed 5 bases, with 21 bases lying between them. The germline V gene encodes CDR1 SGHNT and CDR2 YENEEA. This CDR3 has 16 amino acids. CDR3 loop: CASSPGGLAGYETQYF. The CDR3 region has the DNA TGTGCCAGCAGCCCAGGGGGCCTAGCGGGTTACGAGACCCAGTACTTC.

The CDR3 nucleotides read TGTGCCAGCAGCCCGCGGGAGGGACCAACTACCGGGGAGCTGTTTTTT. Its translation is CASSPREGPTTGELFF. This chain joins TRBV11-2 and TRBJ2-2; TRBD2 matches at 9 bases. Germline V CDR1 and CDR2: SGHAT, FQNNGV. The CDR3 sequence is 16 residues long. Losses at the gene ends were 5 bases for V and 5 bases for J; bases not matched to a gene: 9.

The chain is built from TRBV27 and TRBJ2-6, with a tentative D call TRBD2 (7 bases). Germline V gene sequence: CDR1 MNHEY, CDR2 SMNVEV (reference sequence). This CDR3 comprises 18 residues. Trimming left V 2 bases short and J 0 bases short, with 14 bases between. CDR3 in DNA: TGTGCCAGCAGTTTACGGGGGGCCGTGTTCTCTGGGGCCAACGTCCTGACTTTC. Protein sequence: CASSLRGAVFSGANVLTF.

The CDR3 DNA reads as TGTGCCAGTAGTTCCCGGACCTCGGGGGAGCAGTACTTC. Translating gives CASSSRTSGEQYF. The gene calls are TRBV19 and TRBJ2-7; possible D gene TRBD2, 5 bases. The V gene lost 5 bases and the J gene lost 7 bases, with 15 bases spanning the gap. Germline V lookup: CDR1 LNHDA, CDR2 SQIVND (reference sequence). The CDR3 is made up of 13 amino acids.

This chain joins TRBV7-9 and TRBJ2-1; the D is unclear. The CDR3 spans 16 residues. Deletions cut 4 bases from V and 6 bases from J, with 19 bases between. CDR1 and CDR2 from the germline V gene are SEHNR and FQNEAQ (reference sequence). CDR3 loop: CASSSYPVPVSNEQFF. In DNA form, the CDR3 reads TGTGCCAGCAGCTCCTATCCCGTCCCAGTGTCCAATGAGCAGTTCTTC.

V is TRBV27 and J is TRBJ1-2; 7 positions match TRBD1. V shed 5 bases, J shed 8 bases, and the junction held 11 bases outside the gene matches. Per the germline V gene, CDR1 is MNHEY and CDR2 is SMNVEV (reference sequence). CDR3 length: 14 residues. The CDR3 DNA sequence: TGTGCCAGCAGTCTCAGGGGGTCTGCGGGCGGCTACACCTTC. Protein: CASSLRGSAGGYTF.

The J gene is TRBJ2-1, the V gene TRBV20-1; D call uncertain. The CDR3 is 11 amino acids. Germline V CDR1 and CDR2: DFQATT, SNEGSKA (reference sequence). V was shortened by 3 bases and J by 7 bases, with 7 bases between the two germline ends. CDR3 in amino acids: CSARHMNEQFF. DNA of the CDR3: TGCAGTGCTAGGCACATGAATGAGCAGTTCTTC.

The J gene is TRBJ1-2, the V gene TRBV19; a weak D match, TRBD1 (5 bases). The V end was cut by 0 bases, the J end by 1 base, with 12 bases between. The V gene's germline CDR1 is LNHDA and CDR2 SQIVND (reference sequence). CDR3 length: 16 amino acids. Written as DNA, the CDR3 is TGTGCCAGTAGTATAGATTTAAGACAGAATAACTATGGCTACACCTTC. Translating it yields CASSIDLRQNNYGYTF.

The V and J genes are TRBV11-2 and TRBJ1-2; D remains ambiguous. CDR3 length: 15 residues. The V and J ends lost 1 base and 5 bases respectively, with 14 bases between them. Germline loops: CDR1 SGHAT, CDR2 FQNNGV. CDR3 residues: CASSLVGPMGYGYTF. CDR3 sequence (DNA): TGTGCCAGCAGCTTAGTGGGTCCAATGGGTTATGGCTACACCTTC.

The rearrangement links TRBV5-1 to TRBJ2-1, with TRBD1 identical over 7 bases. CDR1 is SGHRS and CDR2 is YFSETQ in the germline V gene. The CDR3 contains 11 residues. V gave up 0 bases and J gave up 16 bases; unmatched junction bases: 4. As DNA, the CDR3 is TGCGCCAGCAGCTTGGACGGGACAGTTTTCTTC. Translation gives CASSLDGTVFF. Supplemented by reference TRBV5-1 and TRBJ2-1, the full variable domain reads KAGVTQTPRYLIKTRGQQVTLSCSPISGHRSVSWYQQTPGQGLQFLFEYFSETQRNKGNFPGRFSGRQFSNSRSEMNVSTLELGDSALYLCASSLDGTVFFGPGTRLTVL.

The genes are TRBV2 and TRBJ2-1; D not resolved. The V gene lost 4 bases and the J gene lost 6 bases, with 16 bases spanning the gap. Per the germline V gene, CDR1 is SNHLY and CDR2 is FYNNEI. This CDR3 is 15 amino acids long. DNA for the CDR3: TGTGCCAGCAGTGCAGCCCCGCAAAGGCTCAATGAGCAGTTCTTC. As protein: CASSAAPQRLNEQFF.

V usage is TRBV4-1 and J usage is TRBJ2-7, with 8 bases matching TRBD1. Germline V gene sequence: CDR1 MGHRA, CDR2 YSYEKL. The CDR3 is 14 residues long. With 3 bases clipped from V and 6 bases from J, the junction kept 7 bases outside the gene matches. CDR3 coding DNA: TGCGCCAGCAGCCAGGACAGGGCGGGTCTCGAGCAGTACTTC. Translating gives CASSQDRAGLEQYF.

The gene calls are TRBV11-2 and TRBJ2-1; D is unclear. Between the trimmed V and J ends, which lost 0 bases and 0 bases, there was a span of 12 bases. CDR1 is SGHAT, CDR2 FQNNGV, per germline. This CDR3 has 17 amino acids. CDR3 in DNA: TGTGCCAGCAGCTTAGATCACCTACGTAGCTCCTACAATGAGCAGTTCTTC. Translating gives CASSLDHLRSSYNEQFF. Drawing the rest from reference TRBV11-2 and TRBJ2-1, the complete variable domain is EAGVAQSPRYKIIEKRQSVAFWCNPISGHATLYWYQQILGQGPKLLIQFQNNGVVDDSQLPKDRFSAERLKGVDSTLKIQPAKLEDSAVYLCASSLDHLRSSYNEQFFGPGTRLTVL.